The clone carrying this T cell receptor (beta chain) has at least ten counts. The antigen remains undetermined. Amplification of TCR beta CDR3 regions used RNA as the template. The HTBI set primed first-round TCR CDR3 RT-PCR. TCRdb re-analysed the multiplex PCR reads in MiXCR, keeping a single row per CDR3 protein. The sample lists about 410,000 distinct CDR3 sequences; about 14% were seen once. The data were taken from a study of T cells in Graves' hyperthyroidism and ophthalmopathy. Study-wide points: Classification by a 13 V-J model distinguished ophthalmopathy from stable hyperthyroidism. Within blood appeared most thyroid clonotypes that had expanded above 0.001.

This CDR3 contains 14 residues. The V and J ends lost 2 bases and 11 bases, in that order; junction bases with no gene match: 9. This chain links TRBV12-3 or TRBV12-4 with TRBJ1-1; 9 positions agree with TRBD1. Sequencing was done on a sample of blood. The receptor was derived from a woman aged 30 to 39 with Graves' ophthalmopathy. CDR3 in DNA: TGTGCCAGCAGTTTACGGGACAGGGTTTCTTCCGCTTTCTTT. Protein sequence: CASSLRDRVSSAFF.